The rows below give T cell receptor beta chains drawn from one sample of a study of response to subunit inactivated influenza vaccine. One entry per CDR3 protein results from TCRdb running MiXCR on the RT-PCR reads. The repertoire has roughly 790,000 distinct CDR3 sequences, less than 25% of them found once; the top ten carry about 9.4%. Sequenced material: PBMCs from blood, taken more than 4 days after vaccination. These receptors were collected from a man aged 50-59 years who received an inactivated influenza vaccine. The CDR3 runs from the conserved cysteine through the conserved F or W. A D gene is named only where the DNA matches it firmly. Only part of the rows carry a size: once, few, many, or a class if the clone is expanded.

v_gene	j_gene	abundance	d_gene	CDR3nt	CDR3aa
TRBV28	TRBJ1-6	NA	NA	TGTGCCAGCGAGTCCTCACCCATCCACTTT	CASESSPIHF
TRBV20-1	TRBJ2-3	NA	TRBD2	TGCAGTGCTATGGGGAGCGGGGGTAGCACAGATACGCAGTATTTT	CSAMGSGGSTDTQYF
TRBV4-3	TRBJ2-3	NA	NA	TGCGCCAGCAGCCAAGACGTCCTTTCGGATACGCAGTATTTT	CASSQDVLSDTQYF
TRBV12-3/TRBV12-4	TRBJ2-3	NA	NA	TGTGCCAGCAGTCGAGGGGCGGATAGCGGCACAGATACGCAGTATTTT	CASSRGADSGTDTQYF
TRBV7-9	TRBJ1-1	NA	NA	TGTGCCAGCAGCTTAGAGGGCGCTCTGAAGAACACTGAAGCTTTCTTT	CASSLEGALKNTEAFF
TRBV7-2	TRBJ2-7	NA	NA	TGTGCCAGCAGCTTGGGGGGCCGACCGGGACCCTACGAGCAGTACTTC	CASSLGGRPGPYEQYF
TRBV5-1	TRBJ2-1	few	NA	TGCGCCAGCAGCTCCGGGATGGGGGTCCATGAGCAGTTCTTC	CASSSGMGVHEQFF
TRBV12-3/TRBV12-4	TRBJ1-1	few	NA	TGTGCCAGCAGCCGGGGACGTCCTGAAGCTTTCTTT	CASSRGRPEAFF
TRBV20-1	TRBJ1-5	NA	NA	TGCAGTGCTAATCGGGGGGCCCCCAATCAGCCCCAGCATTTT	CSANRGAPNQPQHF
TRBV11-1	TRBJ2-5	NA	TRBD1	TGTGCCAGCAGCTTAGCTCGAGGACAGGGGGAGACCCAGTACTTC	CASSLARGQGETQYF
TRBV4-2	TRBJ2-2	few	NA	TGTGCCAGCAGCCAAACCGGGACTCAGACCGGGGAGCTGTTTTTT	CASSQTGTQTGELFF
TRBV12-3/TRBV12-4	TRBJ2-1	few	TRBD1	TGTGCCAGCAGATCCGGACAGGGGGCCCTCTACAATGAGCAGTTCTTC	CASRSGQGALYNEQFF
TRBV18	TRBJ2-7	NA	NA	TGTGCCAGCTCACCAAGCGCTGGGGCCTACGAGCAGTACTTC	CASSPSAGAYEQYF
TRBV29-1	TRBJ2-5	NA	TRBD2	TGCAGCGTTGAAGCCGCGGGAGGCGGGGAGACCCAGTACTTC	CSVEAAGGGETQYF
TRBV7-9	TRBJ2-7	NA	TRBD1	TGTGCCAGCAGCTTAACCGGACAGGCCTACGAGCAGTACTTC	CASSLTGQAYEQYF
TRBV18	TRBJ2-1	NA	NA	TGTGCCAGCTCCCTCACCGGGACACGGGCTAGTGAGCAGTTCTTC	CASSLTGTRASEQFF
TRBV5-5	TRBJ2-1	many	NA	TGTGCCAGCAGCCCAGCAGGAGGTCCCTACAATGAGCAGTTCTTC	CASSPAGGPYNEQFF
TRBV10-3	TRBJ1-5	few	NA	TGTGCCATCAGTGAGTCTGAGTTGTATCAGCCCCAGCATTTT	CAISESELYQPQHF
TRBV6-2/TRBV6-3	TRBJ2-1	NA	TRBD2	TGTGCCAGCAGTTACTCGGGCGGGAGTCCCTACAATGAGCAGTTCTTC	CASSYSGGSPYNEQFF
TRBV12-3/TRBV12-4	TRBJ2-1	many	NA	TGTGCCAGCAGTTTCTCCGGGACGATCAATGAGCAGTTCTTC	CASSFSGTINEQFF
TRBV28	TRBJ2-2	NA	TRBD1	TGTGCCAGCGACACCCTCGAGGGGGCACGGACCGGGGAGCTGTTTTTT	CASDTLEGARTGELFF
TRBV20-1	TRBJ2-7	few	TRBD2	TGCAGTGCTAGAGGTTGGGGCGGGAGTTACGAGCAGTACTTC	CSARGWGGSYEQYF
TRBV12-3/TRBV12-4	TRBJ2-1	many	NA	TGTGCCAGCAGTTTGGGCGGGAACGGTGAGCAGTTCTTC	CASSLGGNGEQFF
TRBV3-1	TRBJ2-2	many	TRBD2	TGTGCCAGCAGCCAGGTTTTGCGGGGGATCACCGGGGAGCTGTTTTTT	CASSQVLRGITGELFF
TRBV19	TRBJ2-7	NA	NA	TGTGCCAGTAGCCAGGGGTCCGCCTACGAGCAGTACTTC	CASSQGSAYEQYF
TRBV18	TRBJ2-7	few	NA	TGTGCCAGCTCACCAAGACAAGCGGGCTCCTACGAGCAGTACTTC	CASSPRQAGSYEQYF
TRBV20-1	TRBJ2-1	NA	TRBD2	TGCAGTGCTAGTTTATTGGGACTAGCTGTCAATGAGCAGTTCTTC	CSASLLGLAVNEQFF
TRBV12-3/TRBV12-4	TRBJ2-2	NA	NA	TGTGCCAGCAGTCCCCAGGGACGTCGGAACACCGGGGAGCTGTTTTTT	CASSPQGRRNTGELFF
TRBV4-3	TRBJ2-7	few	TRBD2	TGCGCCAGCAGCCAAGGGAGCGGGGGGAACGACGAGCAGTACTTC	CASSQGSGGNDEQYF
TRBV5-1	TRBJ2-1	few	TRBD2	TGCGCCAGCAGCCGTCGGGAGGATGAGCAGTTCTTC	CASSRREDEQFF
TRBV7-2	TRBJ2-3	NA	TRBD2	TGTGCCAGCAGCTTAGGTCGACTAGCGGGGGGGCCGGATACGCAGTATTTT	CASSLGRLAGGPDTQYF
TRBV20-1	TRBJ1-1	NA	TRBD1	TGCAGTGCCCAGAACCCAGGGGGCTTCAACACTGAAGCTTTCTTT	CSAQNPGGFNTEAFF
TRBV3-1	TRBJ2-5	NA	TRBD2	TGTGCCAGCAGCCCCAATAGCGGGAGGGGAGTTGTGGGAGAGACCCAGTACTTC	CASSPNSGRGVVGETQYF
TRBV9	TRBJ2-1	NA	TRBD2	TGTGCCAGCAGCGTAGGACTAGCGGGAGGCCCTGGTGTGCAGTTCTTC	CASSVGLAGGPGVQFF
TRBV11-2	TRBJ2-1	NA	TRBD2	TGTGCCAGCAGAGTAGCGGGGGCGGGGAGTGAGCAGTTCTTC	CASRVAGAGSEQFF
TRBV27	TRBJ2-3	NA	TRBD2	TGTGCCAGCAGTTTATATCCCCCTCATAGCGGGGGGTCCACAGATACGCAGTATTTT	CASSLYPPHSGGSTDTQYF
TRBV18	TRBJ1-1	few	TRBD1	TGTGCCAGCTCACCGCGGAACAGGGGGACTGGTGAAGCTTTCTTT	CASSPRNRGTGEAFF
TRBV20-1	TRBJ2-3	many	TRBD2	TGCAGTGCTGAGACTAGCGGGTACTACACAGATACGCAGTATTTT	CSAETSGYYTDTQYF
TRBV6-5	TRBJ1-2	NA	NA	TGTGCCAGCAGTTACAGTAGCGGATCCAACTATGGCTACACCTTC	CASSYSSGSNYGYTF
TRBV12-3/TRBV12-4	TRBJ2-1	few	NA	TGTGCCAGCAGTTTCCTATCATCGAATGAGCAGTTCTTC	CASSFLSSNEQFF
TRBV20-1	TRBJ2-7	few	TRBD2	TGCAGTGCTACTGGACTAGAGAGCTCCTACGAGCAGTACTTC	CSATGLESSYEQYF
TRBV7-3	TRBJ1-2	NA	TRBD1	TGTGCCAGCAGCCGCACAGGGGGAAGGGGCTACACCTTC	CASSRTGGRGYTF
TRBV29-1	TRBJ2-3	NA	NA	TGCAGCGTTGTCTACAGGGCGAGCACAGATACGCAGTATTTT	CSVVYRASTDTQYF
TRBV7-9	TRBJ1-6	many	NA	TGTGCCAGCAGCTTAGAACAGGGAGCGCCCCTCCACTTT	CASSLEQGAPLHF
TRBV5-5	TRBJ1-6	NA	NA	TGTGCCAGCAGCCCCGGACTGGATAATTCACCCCTCCACTTT	CASSPGLDNSPLHF
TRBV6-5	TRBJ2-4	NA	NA	TGTGCCAGCAGTTTGCGCTGGGGATTATCCAAAAACATTCAGTACTTC	CASSLRWGLSKNIQYF
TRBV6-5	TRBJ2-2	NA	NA	TGTGCCAGCAGTTACTCGAAGTTAGCGGCCCAGAGAACCGGGGAGCTGTTTTTT	CASSYSKLAAQRTGELFF
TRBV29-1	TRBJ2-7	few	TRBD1	TGCAGCGTTAAGGGACAGGGGTATCACCACGAGCAGTACTTC	CSVKGQGYHHEQYF
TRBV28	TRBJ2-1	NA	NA	TGTGCCAGCAGTCCCGGACACCAAGGCCACAATGAGCAGTTCTTC	CASSPGHQGHNEQFF
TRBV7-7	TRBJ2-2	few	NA	TGTGCTAGCAGCTTAGGCCCCTCCGGGGAGCTGTTTTTT	CASSLGPSGELFF
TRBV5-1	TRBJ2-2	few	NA	TGCGCCAGCAGCTTTAATGACGCGAACACCGGGGAGCTGTTTTTT	CASSFNDANTGELFF
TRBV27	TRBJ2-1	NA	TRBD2	TGTGCCAGCAGGTCGCCTAGCGGGGCCTACAATGAGCAGTTCTTC	CASRSPSGAYNEQFF
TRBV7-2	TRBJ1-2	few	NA	TGTGCCAGCAGCTTAGAGGTCCTCATACGGCACGGCTACACCTTC	CASSLEVLIRHGYTF
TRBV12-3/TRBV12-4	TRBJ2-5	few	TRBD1	TGTGCCAGCAGCCCAGGGGGCTTCCAAGAGACCCAGTACTTC	CASSPGGFQETQYF
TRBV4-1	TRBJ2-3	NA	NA	TGCGCCAGCAGCCAAGATCGGGCCGCCCAGGGGGATACGCAGTATTTT	CASSQDRAAQGDTQYF
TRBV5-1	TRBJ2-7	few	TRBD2	TGCGCCAGCAGCGCAGGACTAGCGGGGACGTCCTACGAGCAGTACTTC	CASSAGLAGTSYEQYF
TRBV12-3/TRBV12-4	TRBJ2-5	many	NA	TGTGCCAGCAGTTTAGGCGACAGGCAAGAGACCCAGTACTTC	CASSLGDRQETQYF
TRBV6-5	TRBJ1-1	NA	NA	TGTGCCAGCAGTCTACTGTCAGGGACTGAAGCTTTCTTT	CASSLLSGTEAFF